The T cell receptor (beta chain) described here comes from a study of shared clonotypes between healthy human individuals (dated by TCRdb to the early 2020s). With respect to the entire study: A few men and a couple of women, aged 18 to 49 years, made up the cohort. For each donor, CD4 naive and CD4 memory were each given three plates, CD8 naive was given two plates, and CD8 memory was given one plate. The study deeply sequenced blood TCR repertoires of several healthy adults to estimate repertoire size and the extent of clonotype sharing between individuals. Libraries were prepared and TCR repertoires were sequenced by different laboratories using diverse techniques, in order to increase sequencing depth and limit assay-specific biases. Each donor's leukapheresis produced roughly between about 0.9 and 9.5 billion PBMCs.

The CDR3 runs 14 amino acids, cysteine and phenylalanine included. The DNA shown is the 42-base CDR3, in frame from base 1. According to the germline V gene, CDR1 reads SGHTA and CDR2 reads FQGNSA. A distance of 16 bases separates the germline ends of V and J, which lose 3 bases and 10 bases respectively. Healthy HIV-negative adults with no recently reported acute infections or vaccinations were included as donors. Only Caucasian adults living in Nashville, Tennessee, USA were represented among the donors. CD4+ T cells were enriched by magnetic negative selection; naive cells were then positively selected on CD45RA, and the negative fraction formed the memory subset. Blood was collected by leukapheresis, and PBMCs were isolated by Ficoll-Histopaque density gradient centrifugation and then cryopreserved in liquid nitrogen vapor phase. Analytical flow cytometry was used to check the purity and quantity of each magnetically sorted T cell population. Each sorted fraction had its genomic DNA isolated and then quantified by UV absorbance on a Nanodrop 2000c.

On this clone: No antigen is known for it. No much larger clone is present one base from it, and per-base qualities are unavailable.

Study-wide conclusions, independent of this receptor: Compared with non-shared clonotypes, the clonotypes found in all four sorted-subset donors had higher generation probabilities. Larger estimated clonotype richness was generally found for naive subsets than for memory subsets. Rarefaction of sorted-subset datasets indicated incomplete sequencing despite the large sequencing depth. Across a few donors, 5% to 6% of naive CD4, roughly 3.4% of naive CD8, roughly 2.2% of memory CD4, and approximately 0.4% of memory CD8 clonotypes were shared. Because the study included a small number of donors, the genetic and exposure-history diversity represented was limited. Sampling was restricted to blood, and TCR repertoires in tissue are likely to differ from TCR repertoires in blood. Based on pairwise subsampling, the degree of clonotype sharing among donors was expected to be affected by sequencing depth.

TCR CDR3 regions were amplified from genomic DNA by multiplex PCR using the deep immunoSEQ assay. Extracted genomic DNA from each cell subset was distributed evenly across all wells of several immunoSEQ 96-well plates, and each plate was treated as a replicate. For sorted subsets, about 200 ng genomic DNA, equal to 30,000 to 35,000 T cell genomes, was loaded into each replicate PCR. The purified libraries were quantified using a Qubit 3.0 fluorometer, sized with a Bioanalyzer 2100, and then quantified again using the KAPA Library Quantification kit. Every immunoSEQ 96-well plate was sequenced on a separate single-read 150-cycle Illumina NextSeq 550 flow cell. In the paper's pipeline: Because the immunoSEQ output included only junctional sequences and no quality scores, the filtering could not be the same as the filtering used for full-length reads. Sequences were annotated with PyIR, a Python wrapper for IgBLAST v1.9, using IMGT germline references to assign V/J genes and CDR3. Reads were filtered out if the reads had weak V/J assignments (E-value above 1e-6), no CDR3, stop codons, out-of-frame junctions, or ambiguous translated residues. V3J clonotypes were defined as sequences sharing an identical inferred V gene, J gene, and CDR3 amino acid sequence. The percentage overlap between two repertoires was calculated by dividing the number of shared unique clonotypes by the size of the smaller repertoire. Repertoire richness was assessed with RTK rarefaction, the Chao1 estimator, and Recon v2.1 estimates of unobserved clonotypes. OLGA was used to compute generation probabilities for all TCRbeta clonotypes that the gDNA method yielded from a few donors. TCRdb's version of the immuneACCESS table is confined to in-frame rearrangements and falls short of the full clone set. An unresolved V gene accounts for under half of the shortfall where checked; the remainder is of unknown origin. That table gives V, J and clone size, and the DNA gave D and trimming. This sample comprises some 1,100,000 clones, around three quarters of them detected only once. Under 0.65% of the sample comes from the top ten.

Sequenced material: memory CD4+ T cells from PBMCs. Taken with the paper, the label for cell subset or site translates to: CD45RA-negative fraction. The rearrangement combines TRBV7-2 with TRBJ2-1; TRBD2 is possibly the D segment (5 matching bases). This TCR was recovered from a man aged 18 to 29 in good health. Some clones in this sample may be carry-over from other donors' samples. The bases read TGTGCCAGCAGCTTCCTTATGACGGAGGCAGAGCAGTTCTTC. It codes for CASSFLMTEAEQFF.